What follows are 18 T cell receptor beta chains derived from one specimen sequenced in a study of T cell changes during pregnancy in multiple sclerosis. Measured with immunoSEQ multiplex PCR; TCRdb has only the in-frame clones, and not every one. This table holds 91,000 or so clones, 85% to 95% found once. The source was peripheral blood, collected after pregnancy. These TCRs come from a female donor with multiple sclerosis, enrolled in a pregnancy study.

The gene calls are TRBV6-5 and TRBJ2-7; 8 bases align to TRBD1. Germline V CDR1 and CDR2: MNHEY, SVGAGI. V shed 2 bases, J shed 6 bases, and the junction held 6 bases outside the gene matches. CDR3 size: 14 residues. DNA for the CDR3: TGTGCCAGCAGTTACGGAGGACAGGGCTCCGAGCAGTACTTC. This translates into CASSYGGQGSEQYF.

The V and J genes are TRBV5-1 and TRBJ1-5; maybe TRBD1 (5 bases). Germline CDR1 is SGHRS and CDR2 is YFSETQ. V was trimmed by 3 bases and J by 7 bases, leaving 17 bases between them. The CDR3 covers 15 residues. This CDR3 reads CASSWTTGGEQPQHF. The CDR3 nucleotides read TGCGCCAGCAGCTGGACAACCGGAGGGGAACAGCCCCAGCATTTT.

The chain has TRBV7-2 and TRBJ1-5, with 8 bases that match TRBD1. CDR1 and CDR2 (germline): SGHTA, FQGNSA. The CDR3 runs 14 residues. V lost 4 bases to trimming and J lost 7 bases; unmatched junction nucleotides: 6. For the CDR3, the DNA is TGTGCCAGCAGCTGGGCACAGGGGGGACAGCCCCAGCATTTT. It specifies CASSWAQGGQPQHF.

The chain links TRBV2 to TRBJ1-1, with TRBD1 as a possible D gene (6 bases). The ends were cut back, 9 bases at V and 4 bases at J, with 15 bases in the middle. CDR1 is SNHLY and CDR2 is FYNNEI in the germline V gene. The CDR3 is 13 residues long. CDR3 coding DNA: TGTGCCAGACGGGCAGGGGAGGGCACTGAAGCTTTCTTT. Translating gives CARRAGEGTEAFF.

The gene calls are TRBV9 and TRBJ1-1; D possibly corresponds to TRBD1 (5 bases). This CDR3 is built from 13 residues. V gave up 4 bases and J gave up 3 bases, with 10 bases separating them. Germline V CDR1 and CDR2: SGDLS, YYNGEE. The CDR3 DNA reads TGTGCCAGCAGCTCCAGGGTTGACACTGAAGCTTTCTTT. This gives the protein CASSSRVDTEAFF.

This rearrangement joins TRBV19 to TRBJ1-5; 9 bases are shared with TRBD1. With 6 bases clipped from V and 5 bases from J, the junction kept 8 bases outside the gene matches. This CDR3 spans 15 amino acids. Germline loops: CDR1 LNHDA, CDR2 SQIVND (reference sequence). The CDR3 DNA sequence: TGTGCCAGTAGAGCCGGGGGACAGGGCGATCAGCCCCAGCATTTT. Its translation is CASRAGGQGDQPQHF.

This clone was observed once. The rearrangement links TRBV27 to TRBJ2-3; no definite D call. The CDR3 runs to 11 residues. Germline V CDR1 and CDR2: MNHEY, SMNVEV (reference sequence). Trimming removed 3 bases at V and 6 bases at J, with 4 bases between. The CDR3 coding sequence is TGTGCCAGCAGTTTCGGGGATACGCAGTATTTT. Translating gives CASSFGDTQYF.

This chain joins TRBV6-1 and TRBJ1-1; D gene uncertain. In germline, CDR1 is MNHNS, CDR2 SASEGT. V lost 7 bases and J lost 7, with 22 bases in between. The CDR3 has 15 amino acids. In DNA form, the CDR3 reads TGTGCCAGCATACCGACATCTTTTGGTACGAATGAAGCTTTCTTT. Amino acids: CASIPTSFGTNEAFF.

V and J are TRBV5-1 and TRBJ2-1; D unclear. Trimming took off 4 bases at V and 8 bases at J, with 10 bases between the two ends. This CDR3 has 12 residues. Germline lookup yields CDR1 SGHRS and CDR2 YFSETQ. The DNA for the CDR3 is TGCGCCAGCAGCGAGGAATGGTATGAGCAGTTCTTC. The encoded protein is CASSEEWYEQFF.

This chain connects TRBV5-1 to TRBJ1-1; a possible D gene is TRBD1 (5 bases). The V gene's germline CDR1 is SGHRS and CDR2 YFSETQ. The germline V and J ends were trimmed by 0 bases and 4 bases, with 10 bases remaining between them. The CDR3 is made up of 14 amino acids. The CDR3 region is CASSLGRAVTEAFF. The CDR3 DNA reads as TGCGCCAGCAGCTTGGGCAGGGCGGTCACTGAAGCTTTCTTT.

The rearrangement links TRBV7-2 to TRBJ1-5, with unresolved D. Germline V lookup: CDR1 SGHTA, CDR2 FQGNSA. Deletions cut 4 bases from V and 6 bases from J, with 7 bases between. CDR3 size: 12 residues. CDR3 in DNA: TGTGCCAGCAGCTCCCCACTTCAGCCCCAGCATTTT. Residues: CASSSPLQPQHF.

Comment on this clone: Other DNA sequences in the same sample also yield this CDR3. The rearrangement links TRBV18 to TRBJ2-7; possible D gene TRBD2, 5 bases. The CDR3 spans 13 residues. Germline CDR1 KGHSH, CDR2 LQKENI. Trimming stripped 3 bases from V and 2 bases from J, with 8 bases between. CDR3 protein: CASSPPGAYEQYF. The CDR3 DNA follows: TGTGCCAGCTCACCTCCCGGGGCCTACGAGCAGTACTTC.

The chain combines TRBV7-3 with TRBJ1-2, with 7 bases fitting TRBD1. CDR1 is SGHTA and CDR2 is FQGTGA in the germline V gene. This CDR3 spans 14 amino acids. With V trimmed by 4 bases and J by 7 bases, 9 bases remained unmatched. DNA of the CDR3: TGTGCCAGCAGCTCCGGTACAGGGGTGGCTGGCTACACCTTC. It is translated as CASSSGTGVAGYTF.

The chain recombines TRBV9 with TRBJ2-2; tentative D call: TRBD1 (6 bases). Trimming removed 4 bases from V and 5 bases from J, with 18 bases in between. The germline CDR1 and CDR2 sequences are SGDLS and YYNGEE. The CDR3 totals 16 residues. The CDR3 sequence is CASSLGDTRTTGELFF. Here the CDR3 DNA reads TGTGCCAGCAGCCTAGGGGACACCCGCACGACCGGGGAGCTGTTTTTT.

Here the CDR3 reads CASSLRTENIQYF. CDR3 sequence (DNA): TGTGCCAGCAGCCTTAGAACGGAAAACATTCAGTACTTC. V usage is TRBV27 and J usage is TRBJ2-4; no firm D call. This CDR3 has 13 amino acids. Germline V gene data show CDR1 as MNHEY and CDR2 as SMNVEV (reference sequence). V gave up 6 bases and J gave up 5 bases, with 11 bases separating them.

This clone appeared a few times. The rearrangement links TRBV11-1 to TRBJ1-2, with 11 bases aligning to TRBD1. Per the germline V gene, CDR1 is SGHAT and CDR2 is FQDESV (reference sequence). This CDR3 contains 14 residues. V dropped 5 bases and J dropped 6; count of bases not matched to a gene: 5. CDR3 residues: CASSPGTGGNGYTF. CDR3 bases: TGTGCCAGCAGCCCCGGGACAGGGGGTAATGGCTACACCTTC.

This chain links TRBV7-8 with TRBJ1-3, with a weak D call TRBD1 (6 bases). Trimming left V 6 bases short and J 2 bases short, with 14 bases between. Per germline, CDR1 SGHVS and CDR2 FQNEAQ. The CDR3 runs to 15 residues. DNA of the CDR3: TGTGCCAGCAGTTTAAGACAGGCAGCTGGAAACACCATATATTTT. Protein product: CASSLRQAAGNTIYF.

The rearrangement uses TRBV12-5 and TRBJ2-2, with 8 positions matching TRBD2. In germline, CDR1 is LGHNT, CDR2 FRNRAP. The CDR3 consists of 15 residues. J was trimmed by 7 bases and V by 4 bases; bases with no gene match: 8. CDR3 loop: CASGYSGGPHGELFF. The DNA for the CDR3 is TGTGCTAGTGGTTACTCGGGGGGGCCGCACGGGGAGCTGTTTTTT.